The 17 T cell receptor beta chains reported below all come from one sample, sequenced in a study of glioma-infiltrating T cells after dendritic cell vaccination. Sequenced by immunoSEQ multiplex PCR; TCRdb stores in-frame clones only, minus some. Of 65,000 to 80,000 clones in the sample, 65% to 90% are singletons; the top ten hold roughly 7.9%. This specimen consisted of blood, obtained before dendritic cell vaccination. These receptors originate from a human donor with glioblastoma.

The gene calls are TRBV19 and TRBJ2-7; 11 bases align to TRBD2. V was clipped by 4 bases and J by 0 bases; unmatched bases: 8. CDR1 is LNHDA, CDR2 SQIVND, per germline (reference sequence). CDR3 length equals 17 residues. The chain's CDR3 is CASSTQLAGALSYEQYF. CDR3 in DNA: TGTGCCAGTAGTACACAACTAGCGGGGGCCCTCTCCTACGAGCAGTACTTC.

The chain employs TRBV5-6 and TRBJ2-5; tentative D call: TRBD2 (6 bases). Trimming left V 7 bases short and J 5 bases short, with 12 bases between. The CDR3 length is 12 residues. The V gene's germline CDR1 is SGHDT and CDR2 YYEEEE. The CDR3 loop reads CASGGSQETQYF. CDR3 sequence (DNA): TGTGCCAGCGGGGGGTCGCAGGAGACCCAGTACTTC.

The chain employs TRBV5-1 and TRBJ1-6; D is unresolved. V lost 2 bases to trimming and J lost 8 bases, with 8 bases between them. Germline assignment: CDR1 SGHRS and CDR2 YFSETQ. The CDR3 length is 13 residues. The CDR3 bases are TGCGCCAGCAGCTTATCAGAGGATTCACCCCTCCACTTT. This gives the protein CASSLSEDSPLHF.

This chain connects TRBV5-1 to TRBJ2-7; possibly TRBD1 for D (6 bases). The CDR3 runs to 14 residues. With 1 base removed from V and 3 bases from J, the gap between germline ends came to 11 bases. Germline lookup yields CDR1 SGHRS and CDR2 YFSETQ. The CDR3 sequence is CASSLSGAFYEQYF. The CDR3 nucleotides read TGCGCCAGCAGCTTGTCAGGGGCTTTCTACGAGCAGTACTTC.

The chain joins TRBV2 to TRBJ1-1; 9 nucleotides match TRBD1. This CDR3 is 14 amino acids long. V shed 7 bases and J 7 bases; nucleotides not matched to a gene: 10. Germline loops: CDR1 SNHLY, CDR2 FYNNEI. The DNA of the CDR3 is TGTGCCAGCAAGCCTCCGGGACAGGGACTTGAAGCTTTCTTT. This gives the protein CASKPPGQGLEAFF. Looking up the rest from reference TRBV2 and TRBJ1-1 gives the full variable domain: EPEVTQTPSHQVTQMGQEVILRCVPISNHLYFYWYRQILGQKVEFLVSFYNNEISEKSEIFDDQFSVERPDGSNFTLKIRSTKLEDSAMYFCASKPPGQGLEAFFGQGTRLTVV.

The chain is built from TRBV25-1 and TRBJ2-1, with 8 bases fitting TRBD2. Germline V gene data show CDR1 as MGHDK and CDR2 as SYGVNS. The ends lost 0 bases at V and 4 bases at J; junction bases unmatched: 5. The CDR3 totals 16 residues. The CDR3 DNA sequence: TGTGCCAGCAGTGAATATCAGCGGGGGCCTTACAATGAGCAGTTCTTC. Its translation: CASSEYQRGPYNEQFF.

The V gene is TRBV9, the J gene TRBJ1-5; 7 bases line up with TRBD1. The CDR3 sequence is 17 residues long. Trimming cost V 6 bases and J 3 bases; bases outside gene matches: 15. Germline V gives CDR1 SGDLS, CDR2 YYNGEE. The chain's CDR3 is CASTYRAGGTYNQPQHF. CDR3 nucleotides: TGTGCCAGCACTTACCGGGCAGGGGGTACCTACAATCAGCCCCAGCATTTT.

The genes are TRBV19 and TRBJ1-1, with 9 bases fitting TRBD1. The germline gives CDR1 LNHDA, CDR2 SQIVND (reference sequence). V dropped 5 bases and J dropped 7; count of bases not matched to a gene: 14. The CDR3 loop spans 16 amino acids. The CDR3 is CASSSYRDRAFREAFF. The CDR3 bases are TGTGCCAGTAGTTCATACCGGGACAGGGCCTTTCGTGAAGCTTTCTTT.

This clone was recorded once. The J gene is TRBJ1-5, the V gene TRBV19, with D hard to call. CDR1 is LNHDA, CDR2 SQIVND, per germline (reference sequence). The V and J ends lost 7 bases and 3 bases respectively, with 13 bases between them. The CDR3 is 14 amino acids. The CDR3 DNA reads TGTGCCAGTACCATCGGTCGGGACAATCAGCCCCAGCATTTT. Its translation: CASTIGRDNQPQHF.

The chain links TRBV9 to TRBJ2-1; 14 positions agree with TRBD2. The CDR3 runs 16 residues. The germline V gene encodes CDR1 SGDLS and CDR2 YYNGEE. The ends lost 0 bases at V and 7 bases at J; junction bases unmatched: 3. The CDR3, as DNA: TGTGCCAGCAGCGTAGGACTAGCGGGGGGGCAAAATGAGCAGTTCTTC. Protein: CASSVGLAGGQNEQFF.

The J gene is TRBJ2-1, the V gene TRBV9; TRBD2 matches at 8 bases. J gave up 2 bases and V 4 bases, and 8 bases lay outside the gene matches. Germline CDR1 SGDLS, CDR2 YYNGEE. This CDR3 is 16 amino acids long. The CDR3 here is CASSPSGGTAYNEQFF. The CDR3 DNA reads TGTGCCAGCAGCCCAAGCGGGGGTACGGCCTACAATGAGCAGTTCTTC.

The J gene is TRBJ2-1, the V gene TRBV9; 9 nucleotides match TRBD1. The CDR3 loop spans 17 amino acids. J lost 8 bases, V lost 3 bases, and 15 bases had no gene match. Germline CDR1 SGDLS, CDR2 YYNGEE. The CDR3 DNA reads TGTGCCAGCAGCGCCCAACGAAAACAGGGGGCGCTGGATGAGCAGTTCTTC. Amino acids: CASSAQRKQGALDEQFF.

The chain is built from TRBV9 and TRBJ1-1, with D possibly being TRBD1 (5 bases). Trimming stripped 4 bases from V and 1 base from J, with 8 bases between. The CDR3 contains 13 residues. Germline V gene data show CDR1 as SGDLS and CDR2 as YYNGEE. CDR3 bases: TGTGCCAGCAGCCAGGGCTCGAACACTGAAGCTTTCTTT. Translating gives CASSQGSNTEAFF. The complete variable domain, with remaining parts taken from reference TRBV9 and TRBJ1-1, reads DSGVTQTPKHLITATGQRVTLRCSPRSGDLSVYWYQQSLDQGLQFLIQYYNGEERAKGNILERFSAQQFPDLHSELNLSSLELGDSALYFCASSQGSNTEAFFGQGTRLTVV.

The rearrangement joins TRBV7-9 to TRBJ1-1; a possible D gene is TRBD1 (6 bases). Trimming left V 5 bases short and J 1 base short, with 11 bases between. CDR1 is SEHNR and CDR2 is FQNEAQ in the germline V gene (reference sequence). This CDR3 is built from 14 residues. The CDR3 sequence: CASSLTGGNTEAFF. CDR3 DNA: TGTGCCAGCAGCCTGACAGGAGGGAACACTGAAGCTTTCTTT.

In this sample, this clone turned up a few times. The chain links TRBV5-4 to TRBJ1-3, with D perhaps TRBD1 (5 bases). CDR1 SGHNT and CDR2 YYREEE come from the germline V gene (reference sequence). This CDR3 region has 15 residues. V lost 0 bases and J 2 bases, leaving 9 bases between the germline ends. This CDR3 reads CASSLGAGTGNTIYF. Written as DNA, the CDR3 is TGTGCCAGCAGCTTGGGGGCAGGGACTGGAAACACCATATATTTT.

The rearrangement joins TRBV4-2 to TRBJ2-1; 10 bases match TRBD2. V trimming: 4 bases; J trimming: 2 bases; junction bases outside the gene matches: 8. This CDR3 contains 17 residues. Germline V gene sequence: CDR1 LGHNA, CDR2 YNFKEQ. In DNA, the CDR3 is TGTGCCAGCAGCCCGGTGAGCGGGGGGGTTACCTACAATGAGCAGTTCTTC. Translation gives CASSPVSGGVTYNEQFF.

In its sample, this clone was seen once. This chain links TRBV19 with TRBJ2-1, with 9 bases identical to TRBD2. CDR3 size: 15 residues. Trimming at V came to 7 bases and at J to 2 bases, leaving 6 bases not matched to a gene. Germline V gene sequence: CDR1 LNHDA, CDR2 SQIVND (reference sequence). CDR3 DNA sequence: TGTGCCAGTAACCCGCGGGGGGGCCCCTACAATGAGCAGTTCTTC. Residues: CASNPRGGPYNEQFF.